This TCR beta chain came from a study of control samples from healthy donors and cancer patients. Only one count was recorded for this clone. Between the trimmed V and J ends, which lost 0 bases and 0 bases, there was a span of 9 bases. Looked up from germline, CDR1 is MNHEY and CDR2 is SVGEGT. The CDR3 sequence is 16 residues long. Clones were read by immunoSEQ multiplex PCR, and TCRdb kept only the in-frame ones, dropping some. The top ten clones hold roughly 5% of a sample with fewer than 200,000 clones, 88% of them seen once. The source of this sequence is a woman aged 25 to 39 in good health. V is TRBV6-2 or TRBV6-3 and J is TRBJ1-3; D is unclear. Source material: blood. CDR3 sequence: CASSYSRQISGNTIYF. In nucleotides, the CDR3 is TGTGCCAGCAGTTACTCGCGGCAGATCTCTGGAAACACCATATATTTT.